This TCR beta chain was retrieved from a study of cytomegalovirus exposure and HLA in healthy donors. Findings of the study overall: HLA-A and HLA-B allele assignments for most subjects were reportedly predicted accurately using TCR beta sequences.

After removal of 6 bases from V and 2 bases from J, the junction contained 6 bases not matched to a gene. This CDR3 is built from 14 residues. Germline CDR1 is MNHEY and CDR2 is SVGAGI. The PCR made use of 60 Vbeta and 13 Jbeta primers. TCRdb's table, derived via immunoSEQ multiplex PCR, lists solely in-frame clones and lacks some. The data contain 95,000 to 150,000 clones, about 79% of them singletons. Note on this clone: What it recognizes is unknown.

The rearrangement links TRBV6-5 to TRBJ1-1; the match to TRBD1 covers 7 bases. The sample taken for sequencing was PBMCs. The receptor's source is a woman between 45 and 65 years old in good health and CMV-seronegative. The CDR3 nucleotides are TGTGCCAGCAGACAGGGACAGATAAACACTGAAGCTTTCTTT. Translation gives CASRQGQINTEAFF.